This paragraph covers one T cell receptor (beta chain) sequence. Antigen unknown. Germline lookup yields CDR1 LNHDA and CDR2 SQIVND (reference sequence). V shed 9 bases, J shed 7 bases, and the junction held 14 bases outside the gene matches. CDR3 length: 14 residues. This sample was taken from a study of T cells in Graves' hyperthyroidism and ophthalmopathy. The study's findings and limits: Ophthalmopathy onset followed model prediction by a median around 6.9 months.

TCR beta CDR3 sequences were amplified from RNA transcripts. The HTBI primer set was used in a first-round RT-PCR of the TCR CDR3. Each CDR3 protein gets one entry after TCRdb re-called the multiplex PCR reads with MiXCR. The profile shows some 340,000 distinct CDR3 sequences, roughly 13% of them singletons. The sequencing input was blood. This rearrangement joins TRBV19 to TRBJ1-1; TRBD1 matches 7 bases. The sequence was collected from a woman aged 35 to 49 with Graves' ophthalmopathy. The CDR3, as DNA: TGTGCCAGCAGGCTAAAGGGGACAGTTGGTGAAGCTTTCTTT. It yields the protein CASRLKGTVGEAFF.